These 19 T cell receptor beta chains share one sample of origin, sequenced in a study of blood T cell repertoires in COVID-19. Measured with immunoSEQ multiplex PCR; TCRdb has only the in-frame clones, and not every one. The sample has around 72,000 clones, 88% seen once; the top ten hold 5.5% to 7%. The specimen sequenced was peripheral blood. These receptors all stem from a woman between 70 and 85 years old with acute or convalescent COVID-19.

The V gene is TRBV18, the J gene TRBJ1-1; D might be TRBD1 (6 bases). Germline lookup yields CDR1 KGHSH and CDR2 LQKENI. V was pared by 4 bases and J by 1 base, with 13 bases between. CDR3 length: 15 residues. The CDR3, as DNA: TGTGCCAGCTCACGAGGGAACAGGGAGAACACTGAAGCTTTCTTT. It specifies CASSRGNRENTEAFF. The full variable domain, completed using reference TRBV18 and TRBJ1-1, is NAGVMQNPRHLVRRRGQEARLRCSPMKGHSHVYWYRQLPEEGLKFMVYLQKENIIDESGMPKERFSAEFPKEGPSILRIQQVVRGDSAAYFCASSRGNRENTEAFFGQGTRLTVV.

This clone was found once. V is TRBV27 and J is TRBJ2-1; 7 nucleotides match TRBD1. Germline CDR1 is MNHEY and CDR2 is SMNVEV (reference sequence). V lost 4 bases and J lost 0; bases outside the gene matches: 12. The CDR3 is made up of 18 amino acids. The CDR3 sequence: CASSSYRGKSPSYNEQFF. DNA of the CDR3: TGTGCCAGCAGTTCCTACAGGGGAAAATCGCCCTCCTACAATGAGCAGTTCTTC.

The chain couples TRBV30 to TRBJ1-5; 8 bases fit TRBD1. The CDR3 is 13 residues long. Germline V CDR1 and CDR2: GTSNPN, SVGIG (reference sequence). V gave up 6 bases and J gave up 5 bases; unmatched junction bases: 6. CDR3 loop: CACSTGEYQPQHF. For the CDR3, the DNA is TGTGCCTGCTCGACAGGGGAGTATCAGCCCCAGCATTTT.

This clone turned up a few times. The CDR3 region has the DNA TGTGCCAGCAGTTCAGGGGCCGTGAGCTATGGCTACACCTTC. It translates to CASSSGAVSYGYTF. J is TRBJ1-2 and V is TRBV6-5; possibly TRBD1 for D (6 bases). CDR3 length: 14 residues. Per germline, CDR1 MNHEY and CDR2 SVGAGI. The ends were cut back, 4 bases at V and 4 bases at J, with 13 bases in the middle.

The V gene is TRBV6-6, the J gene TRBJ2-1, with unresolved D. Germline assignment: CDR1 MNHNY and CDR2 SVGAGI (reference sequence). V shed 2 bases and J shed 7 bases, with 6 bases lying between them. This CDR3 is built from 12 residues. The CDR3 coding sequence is TGTGCCAGCAGTTACGGCCCTAATGAGCAGTTCTTC. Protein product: CASSYGPNEQFF.

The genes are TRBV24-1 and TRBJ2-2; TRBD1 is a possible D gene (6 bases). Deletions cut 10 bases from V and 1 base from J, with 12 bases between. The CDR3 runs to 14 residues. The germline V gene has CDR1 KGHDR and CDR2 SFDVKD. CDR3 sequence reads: CATGTGKNTGELFF. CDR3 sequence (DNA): TGTGCCACTGGAACAGGGAAGAACACCGGGGAGCTGTTTTTT.

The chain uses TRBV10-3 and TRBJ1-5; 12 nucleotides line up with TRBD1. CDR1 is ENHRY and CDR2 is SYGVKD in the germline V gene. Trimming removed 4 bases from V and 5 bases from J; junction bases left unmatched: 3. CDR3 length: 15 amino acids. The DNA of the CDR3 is TGTGCCATCAGTGGAGGGACAGGGGGCGATCAGCCCCAGCATTTT. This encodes CAISGGTGGDQPQHF.

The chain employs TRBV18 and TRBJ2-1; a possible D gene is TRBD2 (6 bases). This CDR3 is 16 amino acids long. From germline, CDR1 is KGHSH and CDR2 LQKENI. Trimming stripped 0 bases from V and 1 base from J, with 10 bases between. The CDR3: CASSPPQGGSYNEQFF. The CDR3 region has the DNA TGTGCCAGCTCACCACCTCAGGGAGGATCCTACAATGAGCAGTTCTTC.

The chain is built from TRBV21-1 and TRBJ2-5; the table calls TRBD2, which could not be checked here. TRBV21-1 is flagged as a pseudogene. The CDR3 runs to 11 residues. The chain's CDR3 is CVTGGQETQYF. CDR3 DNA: TGTGTCACGGGGGGACAAGAGACCCAGTACTTC.

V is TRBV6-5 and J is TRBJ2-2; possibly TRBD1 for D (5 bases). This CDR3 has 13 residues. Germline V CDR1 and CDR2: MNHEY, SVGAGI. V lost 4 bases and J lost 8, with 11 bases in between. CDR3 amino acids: CASSLQDWGELFF. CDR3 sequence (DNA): TGTGCCAGCAGTTTACAGGATTGGGGGGAGCTGTTTTTT.

The CDR3 protein is CASSMTSGTSYEQYF. The CDR3 nucleotides are TGTGCCAGCAGCATGACTAGCGGGACTTCCTACGAGCAGTACTTC. This chain links TRBV7-2 with TRBJ2-7, with 11 bases matching TRBD2. The CDR3 has 15 amino acids. V dropped 5 bases and J dropped 1; count of bases not matched to a gene: 4. Germline CDR1 SGHTA, CDR2 FQGNSA.

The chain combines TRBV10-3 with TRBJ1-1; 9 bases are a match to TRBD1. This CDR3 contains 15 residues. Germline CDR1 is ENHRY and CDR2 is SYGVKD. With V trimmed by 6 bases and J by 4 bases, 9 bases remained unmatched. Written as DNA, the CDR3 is TGTGCCATCAGCCCATCACAGGGGGCGCGCACTGAAGCTTTCTTT. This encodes CAISPSQGARTEAFF.

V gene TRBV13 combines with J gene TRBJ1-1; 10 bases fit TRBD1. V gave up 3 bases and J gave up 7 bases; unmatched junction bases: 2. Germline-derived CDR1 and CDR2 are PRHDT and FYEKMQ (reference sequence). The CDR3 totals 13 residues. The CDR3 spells CASSFGTGVEAFF. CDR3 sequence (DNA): TGTGCCAGCAGCTTCGGGACAGGGGTTGAAGCTTTCTTT.

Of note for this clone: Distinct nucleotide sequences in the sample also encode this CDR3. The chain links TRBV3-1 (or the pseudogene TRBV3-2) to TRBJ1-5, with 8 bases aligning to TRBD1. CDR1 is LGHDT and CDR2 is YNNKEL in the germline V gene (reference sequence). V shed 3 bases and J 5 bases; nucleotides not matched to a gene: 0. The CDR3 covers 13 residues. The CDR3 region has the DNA TGTGCCAGCAGCCAGGACAGGGATCAGCCCCAGCATTTT. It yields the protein CASSQDRDQPQHF.

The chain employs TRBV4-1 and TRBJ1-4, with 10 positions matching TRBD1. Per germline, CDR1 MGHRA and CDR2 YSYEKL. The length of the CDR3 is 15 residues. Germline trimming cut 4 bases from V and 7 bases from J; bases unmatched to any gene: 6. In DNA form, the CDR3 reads TGCGCCAGCAGCCTCGGACAGGGGGACGGTGAAAAACTGTTTTTT. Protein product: CASSLGQGDGEKLFF.

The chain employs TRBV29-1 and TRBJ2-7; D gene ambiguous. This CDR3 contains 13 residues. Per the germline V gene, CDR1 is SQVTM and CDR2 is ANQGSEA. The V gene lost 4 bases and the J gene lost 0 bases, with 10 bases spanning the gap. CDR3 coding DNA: TGCAGCGTTGGTCGCGCCCTCTCCTACGAGCAGTACTTC. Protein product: CSVGRALSYEQYF.

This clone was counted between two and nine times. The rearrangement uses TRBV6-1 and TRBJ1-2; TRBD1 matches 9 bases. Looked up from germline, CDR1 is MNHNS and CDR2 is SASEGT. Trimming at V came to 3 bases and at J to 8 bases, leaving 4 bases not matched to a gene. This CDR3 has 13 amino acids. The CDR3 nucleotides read TGTGCCAGCAGTGAGGACAGGGGCGGGGGCTACACCTTC. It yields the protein CASSEDRGGGYTF.

CDR3 protein: CASSFGTGANTEAFF. CDR3 DNA sequence: TGTGCCAGCAGTTTCGGGACAGGGGCCAACACTGAAGCTTTCTTT. The chain combines TRBV27 with TRBJ1-1, with 10 bases fitting TRBD1. V lost 3 bases and J lost 2; bases outside the gene matches: 3. There are 15 residues in the CDR3. Germline V CDR1 and CDR2: MNHEY, SMNVEV (reference sequence).

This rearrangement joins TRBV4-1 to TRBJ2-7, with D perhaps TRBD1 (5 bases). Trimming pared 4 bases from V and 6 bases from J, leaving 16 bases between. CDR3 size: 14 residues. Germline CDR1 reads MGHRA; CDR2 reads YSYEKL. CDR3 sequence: CASSPRLSRGEQYF. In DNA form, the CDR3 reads TGCGCCAGCAGCCCCCGGTTGAGTAGGGGCGAGCAGTACTTC.